A single sample gave rise to the 5 T cell receptor beta chains below, sequenced in a study of cytomegalovirus exposure and HLA in healthy donors. The PCR used 60 Vbeta and 13 Jbeta primers. The data were produced by immunoSEQ multiplex PCR, yet TCRdb's version contains in-frame clones alone and is incomplete. The repertoire holds 95,000 or so clones, with about 76% as singletons. Specimen: PBMCs. These receptors were taken from a woman aged 70-85 years in good health and CMV-seropositive.

The chain joins TRBV5-1 to TRBJ2-1, with TRBD2 matching over 7 bases. This CDR3 contains 15 residues. Germline V lookup: CDR1 SGHRS, CDR2 YFSETQ. After removal of 2 bases from V and 5 bases from J, the junction contained 7 bases not matched to a gene. DNA for the CDR3: TGCGCCAGCAGCTTCCTAGCGGAAACTAACAATGAGCAGTTCTTC. Translating gives CASSFLAETNNEQFF.

This chain uses TRBV5-1 with TRBJ1-3; D possibly corresponds to TRBD1 (5 bases). Germline V CDR1 and CDR2: SGHRS, YFSETQ. Trimming left V 5 bases short and J 8 bases short, with 17 bases between. The CDR3 loop spans 14 amino acids. The CDR3 nucleotides read TGCGCCAGCAGGTACGACAGTACCGCGCACACCATATATTTT. It specifies CASRYDSTAHTIYF.

The genes are TRBV5-6 and TRBJ2-5, with D perhaps TRBD1 (6 bases). CDR3 size: 15 residues. Deletions cut 4 bases from V and 5 bases from J, with 18 bases between. CDR1 and CDR2 from the germline V gene are SGHDT and YYEEEE. CDR3 loop: CASSPYGGVGETQYF. The CDR3 DNA sequence: TGTGCCAGCAGCCCGTATGGGGGCGTAGGGGAGACCCAGTACTTC.

This chain joins TRBV5-1 and TRBJ2-2, with D tentatively TRBD2 (5 bases). Germline V gene data show CDR1 as SGHRS and CDR2 as YFSETQ. V lost 0 bases, J lost 1 base, and 10 bases lay in between. This CDR3 contains 16 residues. The CDR3 spells CASSLEASRNTGELFF. The CDR3 region has the DNA TGCGCCAGCAGCTTGGAGGCTAGCAGGAACACCGGGGAGCTGTTTTTT.

This clone was counted between two and nine times. The V and J genes are TRBV28 and TRBJ1-2; a weak D match, TRBD1 (6 bases). Germline V CDR1 and CDR2: MDHEN, SYDVKM. The CDR3 is 14 residues long. Between the trimmed V and J ends, which lost 6 bases and 2 bases, there was a span of 13 bases. The CDR3 bases are TGTGCCAGCAGGGGGGCCGGGACCAACTATGGCTACACCTTC. Its translation: CASRGAGTNYGYTF.